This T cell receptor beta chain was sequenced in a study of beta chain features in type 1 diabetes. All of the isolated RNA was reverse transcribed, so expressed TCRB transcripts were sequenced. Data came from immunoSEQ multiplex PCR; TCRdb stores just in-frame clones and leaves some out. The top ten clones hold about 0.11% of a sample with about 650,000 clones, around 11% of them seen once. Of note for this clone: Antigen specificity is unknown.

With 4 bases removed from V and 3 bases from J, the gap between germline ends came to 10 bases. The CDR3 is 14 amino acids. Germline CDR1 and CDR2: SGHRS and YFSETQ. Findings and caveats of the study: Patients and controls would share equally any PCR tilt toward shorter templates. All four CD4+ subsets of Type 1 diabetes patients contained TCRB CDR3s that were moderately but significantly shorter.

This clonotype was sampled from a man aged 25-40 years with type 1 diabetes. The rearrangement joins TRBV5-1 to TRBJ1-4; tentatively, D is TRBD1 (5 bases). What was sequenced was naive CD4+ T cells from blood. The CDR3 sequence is CASSGGFANEKLFF. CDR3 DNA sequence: TGCGCCAGCAGCGGGGGGTTCGCTAATGAAAAACTGTTTTTT.